A selection of T cell receptor beta chains follows, all from one sample in a study of cytomegalovirus exposure and HLA in healthy donors. Here immunoSEQ multiplex PCR was the method, and the copy in TCRdb shows in-frame clones only, minus some. Altogether over 30,000 clones are present, 65% to 75% being singletons, with the ten largest covering around a tenth. Specimen: PBMCs. The source of these receptors is a man aged 35 to 55 in good health and CMV-seropositive. Both conserved end residues are part of each CDR3.

j_gene,v_gene,CDR3aa
TRBJ1-5,TRBV11-2,CASSLVPGLQPQHF
TRBJ1-1,TRBV30,CAWSVQGLGDSNTEAFF
TRBJ2-7,TRBV28,CASSSRASSYEQYF
TRBJ1-6,TRBV9,CASSATGTANSPLHF
TRBJ1-3,TRBV28,CASIGLGNTIYF
TRBJ2-5,TRBV19,CASSGGRIQETQYF
TRBJ2-7,TRBV5-1,CASSPTRRTYEQYF
TRBJ2-4,TRBV5-6,CASSGDGGYIQYF
TRBJ2-1,TRBV19,CASSRDNNNEQFF
TRBJ2-7,TRBV28,CASTAQGGLAGLYEQYF
TRBJ1-1,TRBV29-1,CSVGDRGATEAFF
TRBJ1-5,TRBV10-3,CAISESPTGAGQPQHF
TRBJ2-5,TRBV5-4,CASSLGQEETQYF
TRBJ2-7,TRBV2,CARGGEASYEQYF
TRBJ2-1,TRBV7-9,CAYPRLSYNEQFF
TRBJ1-6,TRBV9,CASSVSPQNSPLHF
TRBJ1-4,TRBV7-9,CASSFGGREKLFF
TRBJ2-6,TRBV20-1,CSAHGANVLTF
TRBJ2-1,TRBV7-9,CASSLGASGLDEQFF
TRBJ2-5,TRBV18,CASSLDRPGGRGGRQETQYF
TRBJ1-2,TRBV6-1,CAGSQGVYGYTF
TRBJ1-2,TRBV6-1,CASSEQGSHGYTF
TRBJ2-3,TRBV18,CASSLIRGVFTDTQYF
TRBJ2-1,TRBV5-6,CASSPGDSYNEQFF
TRBJ1-1,TRBV15,CATSVDRGATEAFF
TRBJ1-4,TRBV30,CAWKRRGLGPNEKLLF
TRBJ1-5,TRBV28,CASSSRWVGQPQHF
TRBJ1-6,TRBV30,CAGGFLSYNSPLHF
TRBJ2-3,TRBV19,CASSIGAFSTDTQYF
TRBJ2-7,TRBV11-1,CASSLALGHYEQYF
TRBJ1-3,TRBV27,CASSRTGSGNTIYF
TRBJ2-3,TRBV27,CASSSRTGSADTQYF
TRBJ2-5,TRBV4-2,CASSQEIGTSGGAGLETQYF
TRBJ1-2,TRBV6-6,CASSYPTTGEKRGYTF
TRBJ2-2,TRBV12-5,CASGLYGVTGELFF
TRBJ2-7,TRBV5-6,CASSLRGGLVHEQYF
NA,TRBV18,CASSSSPYEQYF
TRBJ2-5,TRBV19,CASSMGTEGGGKTQYF
TRBJ2-5,TRBV29-1,CSFHPLEDRGKETQYF
TRBJ1-1,TRBV9,CASSESRAGGGEAFF
TRBJ2-5,TRBV5-8,CASSWTGLEETQYF
TRBJ2-1,TRBV5-4,CASSNYRTGENNEQFF
TRBJ1-3,TRBV12-2,CASRPSGHSGNTIYF
TRBJ2-6,TRBV5-1,CASSSGLAGFSSGANVLTF
TRBJ2-7,TRBV29-1,CSVVPWAGTYEQYF
TRBJ2-3,TRBV9,CASSLGGPSTDTQYF
TRBJ2-2,TRBV18,CASSLIGGANTGELFF
TRBJ1-1,TRBV10-2,CASSIGGETEAFF
TRBJ2-7,TRBV6-5,CASSYSFRYEQYF
TRBJ2-3,TRBV27,CASSLSVGVGTDTQYF
TRBJ2-6,TRBV11-2,CASRAGQGLTGANVLTF
TRBJ2-7,TRBV27,CASSNRVMPYEQYF
TRBJ1-2,TRBV10-2,CASRRTGGSGYTF
TRBJ2-7,TRBV4-1,CASTPAGGSYEQYF
TRBJ2-7,TRBV6-5,CATTGQGNEQYF
TRBJ2-3,TRBV19,CASSSRGGGQADTQYF
TRBJ2-5,TRBV5-6,CASSLAVAVGETQYF
TRBJ2-1,TRBV11-1,CASSSSSGGFLSYNEQFF
TRBJ1-5,TRBV6-1,CASSEATGGNQPQHF